This TCR beta chain was captured by sequencing in a study of shared clonotypes between healthy human individuals (dated by TCRdb to the early 2020s). Looking at the study overall: The cohort included a few men and a couple of women between 18 and 49 years of age. For each donor, CD4 naive and CD4 memory were each given three plates, CD8 naive was given two plates, and CD8 memory was given one plate. The study deeply sequenced blood TCR repertoires of 5 or 6 healthy adults to estimate repertoire size and the extent of clonotype sharing between individuals. Libraries were prepared and TCR repertoires were sequenced by different laboratories using diverse techniques, in order to increase sequencing depth and limit assay-specific biases. Between about 0.94 and 8.9 billion PBMCs per donor were obtained by leukapheresis. The research as a whole found: Larger estimated clonotype richness was generally found for naive subsets than for memory subsets. Incomplete sequencing was indicated by rarefaction of sorted-subset datasets, despite the large sequencing depth. Compared with non-shared clonotypes, clonotypes shared by all four sorted-subset donors had higher generation probabilities. Sampling was limited to blood, and TCR repertoires in tissue likely differ from TCR repertoires in blood. Based on pairwise subsampling, the degree of clonotype sharing among donors was expected to be affected by sequencing depth. Because the study included a small number of donors, the genetic and exposure-history diversity represented was limited. About 4.5% of naive CD4, more than 3% of naive CD8, approximately 2% of memory CD4, and around 0.42% of memory CD8 clonotypes were shared across four donors.

Using the deep immunoSEQ assay, TCR CDR3 regions were amplified from genomic DNA by multiplex PCR. Extracted genomic DNA from each cell subset was distributed evenly across all wells of several immunoSEQ 96-well plates, and each plate was treated as a replicate. Each replicate PCR for sorted subsets received roughly 200 ng genomic DNA, equal to 30,000 or so T cell genomes. Purified libraries were measured with a Qubit 3.0 fluorometer, size-checked on a Bioanalyzer 2100, and measured again with the KAPA Library Quantification kit. Every immunoSEQ 96-well plate was sequenced on a dedicated single-read 150-cycle Illumina NextSeq 550 flow cell. Per the original workflow: Because the immunoSEQ output included only junctional sequences and no quality scores, the filtering could not be the same as the filtering used for full-length reads. To assign V/J genes and CDR3, sequences were annotated using PyIR, a Python wrapper for IgBLAST v1.9, with IMGT germline references. Any read was removed if the V/J assignment was weak (E-value above 1e-6), the CDR3 was missing, or the read contained stop codons, out-of-frame junctions, or ambiguous translated residues. V3J clonotypes were defined by identical inferred V gene, J gene, and CDR3 amino acid sequence. The percentage overlap between two repertoires was calculated by dividing the number of shared unique clonotypes by the size of the smaller repertoire. RTK rarefaction, the Chao1 estimator, and Recon v2.1 estimates of unobserved clonotypes were used to assess repertoire richness. OLGA was used to compute generation probabilities for all TCRbeta clonotypes that the gDNA method yielded from a handful of donors. The source is immuneACCESS, and TCRdb retained only in-frame sequences with V and J called. Part of the clones is not carried over; for the studies checked, unresolved V genes explain less than half of this, and the remainder is unexplained. That table is the source of V, J and clone size, and D and trimming were worked out from the DNA. The sample table holds about 100,000 clones, of which about 66% were seen once. Approximately 23% of the sample rests with the top ten.

Healthy HIV-negative adults with no recently reported acute infections or vaccinations were included as donors. Every donor was a Caucasian adult living in Nashville, Tennessee, USA. CD8 memory samples consisted of magnetically selected CD45RO+ cells combined with CCR7-negative CD45RA+ effector memory (TemRA) cells. After blood collection by leukapheresis, PBMCs were isolated using Ficoll-Histopaque density gradient centrifugation and then cryopreserved in the vapor phase of liquid nitrogen. Purity and quantity of every magnetically sorted T cell population were checked by analytical flow cytometry. Each sorted fraction had its genomic DNA isolated and then quantified by UV absorbance on a Nanodrop 2000c. From the cysteine through the phenylalanine, the CDR3 covers 13 amino acids. Just the 39-base CDR3 DNA is kept, in frame starting at base 1. Deletion took 1 base off V and 9 bases off J, with a span of 14 bases between the germline ends. CDR1 and CDR2, per the germline V gene, are SGHRS and YFSETQ.

Worth noting for this clone: There is no known antigen for this receptor. No clone much larger than this one lies a single base away; base qualities are absent.

Sample: memory CD8+ T cells sorted from blood. What the cell subset or site label conveys for this sample: CD45RO+ cells pooled with CCR7-negative TemRA cells. The sequence joins TRBV5-1 to TRBJ2-7; the D segment cannot be called with confidence. The sequence was obtained from a woman aged 25 to 45 in good health. The base sequence is TGCGCCAGCAGCTTGACCGGGCCTCTGGGGCAGTACTTC. Translated, this is CASSLTGPLGQYF.